What follows are 9 T cell receptor beta chains derived from one specimen sequenced in a study of blood T cell repertoires in COVID-19. This table comes from immunoSEQ multiplex PCR, and its TCRdb copy is limited to in-frame clones, with some not included. Found here are about 260,000 clones, roughly 86% of them singletons; the top ten hold approximately 8.2%. Material for sequencing was peripheral blood. The receptors were gathered from a man aged 35 to 55 with active or convalescent COVID-19.

The genes are TRBV5-6 and TRBJ2-5, with TRBD2 matching over 8 bases. The germline gives CDR1 SGHDT, CDR2 YYEEEE. The CDR3 spans 15 residues. With V trimmed by 4 bases and J by 5 bases, 10 bases remained unmatched. Here the CDR3 DNA reads TGTGCCAGCAGCCTAAAAGCGGGAGTGTGGGAGACCCAGTACTTC. Encoded protein: CASSLKAGVWETQYF.

This clone has a handful of counts. V is TRBV28 and J is TRBJ1-2, with D possibly being TRBD1 (6 bases). The germline gives CDR1 MDHEN, CDR2 SYDVKM. The V end was cut by 2 bases, the J end by 7 bases, with 17 bases between. The CDR3 sequence is 15 residues long. The CDR3, as DNA: TGTGCCAGCAGTTTAGGGGCAGGGGCAGGAGGTGGCTACACCTTC. Residues: CASSLGAGAGGGYTF.

This clone was detected a few times. The same CDR3 can be traced to other DNA sequences in this sample. The chain combines TRBV12-3 or TRBV12-4 with TRBJ1-2; D remains unclear. V was clipped by 4 bases and J by 3 bases, with 6 bases between them. CDR3 size: 12 residues. For the CDR3, the DNA is TGTGCCAGCAGTTCAGGTGACTATGGCTACACCTTC. It translates to CASSSGDYGYTF.

This clone was detected a few times. CDR3 amino acids: CATRANYGYTF. DNA for the CDR3: TGTGCCACCAGGGCAAACTATGGCTACACCTTC. This chain connects TRBV19 to TRBJ1-2, with D maybe TRBD1 (5 bases). V lost 10 bases and J lost 2, with 8 bases in between. Germline lookup yields CDR1 LNHDA and CDR2 SQIVND (reference sequence). This CDR3 has 11 amino acids.

The chain links TRBV30 to TRBJ1-6; tentatively, D is TRBD1 (6 bases). Germline V lookup: CDR1 GTSNPN, CDR2 SVGIG (reference sequence). CDR3 length: 14 amino acids. V shed 0 bases and J shed 9 bases, with 12 bases lying between them. The CDR3 DNA reads as TGTGCCTGGAGTGTCTGGGGGGGCAGTTCACCCCTCCACTTT. Translating gives CAWSVWGGSSPLHF.

The chain recombines TRBV5-4 with TRBJ1-2; TRBD1 matches at 8 bases. V shed 0 bases and J 8 bases; nucleotides not matched to a gene: 15. CDR1 is SGHNT and CDR2 is YYREEE in the germline V gene (reference sequence). This CDR3 spans 17 amino acids. In nucleotides, the CDR3 is TGTGCCAGCAGCTTGGGGGGGACAGGAGGGATCGTGGGCGGCTACACCTTC. Amino acid sequence: CASSLGGTGGIVGGYTF.

The chain employs TRBV6-9 and TRBJ1-6; 8 bases fit TRBD1. There are 13 residues in the CDR3. From germline, CDR1 is MNHGY and CDR2 SVAAGI. V lost 4 bases and J lost 8; bases outside the gene matches: 1. The CDR3 nucleotides are TGTGCCAGCAGTTTGGACAGGGATTCACCCCTCCACTTT. Translating it yields CASSLDRDSPLHF.

This clone was observed a single time. The rearrangement joins TRBV6-5 to TRBJ1-5; 11 nucleotides align to TRBD1. V lost 4 bases, J lost 6 bases, and 2 bases stayed unmatched. The CDR3 has 14 residues. Germline lookup yields CDR1 MNHEY and CDR2 SVGAGI. The CDR3 spells CASSSDRGRQPQHF. The CDR3 region has the DNA TGTGCCAGCAGTTCGGACAGGGGGCGTCAGCCCCAGCATTTT.

This sequence joins TRBV3-1 (or the pseudogene TRBV3-2) and TRBJ2-2; TRBD1 might be the D (6 bases). Trimming pared 7 bases from V and 3 bases from J, leaving 12 bases between. Looked up from germline, CDR1 is LGHDT and CDR2 is YNNKEL (reference sequence). The CDR3 has 14 amino acids. In DNA form, the CDR3 reads TGTGCCAGCATCCCAGGGGACCACACCGGGGAGCTGTTTTTT. Its translation: CASIPGDHTGELFF.